What follows are 27 T cell receptor beta chains derived from one specimen sequenced in a study of molecular identifiers for immune sequencing clone quantification. TCRdb re-analysed the PCR reads in MiXCR, keeping a single row per CDR3 protein. The sample holds tens of thousands of distinct CDR3 sequences; 15% to 20% are singletons and the top ten take around 1.5%. The sample taken for sequencing was naive CD8+ T cells from blood, with Jurkat cell RNA spiked in. Specified subset: FACS-sorted CD8+CD4-CCR7+CD45RA+ naive T cells. The receptors were sampled from a human donor in good health. Some libraries in this study had Jurkat cell RNA spiked in.

This clonotype has at least ten counts. The genes are TRBV6-5 and TRBJ1-1; D ambiguous. The germline V gene encodes CDR1 MNHEY and CDR2 SVGAGI. The CDR3 sequence is 13 residues long. V lost 4 bases to trimming and J lost 6 bases, with 12 bases between them. The CDR3 nucleotides read TGTGCCAGCAGTTCGAGCTTTGGGCCTGAAGCTTTCTTT. It codes for CASSSSFGPEAFF.

There are many counts of this clonotype. This chain uses TRBV20-1 with TRBJ2-2; D ambiguous. Germline-derived CDR1 and CDR2 are DFQATT and SNEGSKA (reference sequence). The CDR3 has 13 residues. CDR3 residues: CSVKNANTGELFF. The CDR3 bases are TGCAGCGTCAAGAATGCGAACACCGGGGAGCTGTTTTTT.

This clonotype was seen many times. This sequence joins TRBV13 and TRBJ2-5; tentatively, D is TRBD1 (5 bases). Germline loops: CDR1 PRHDT, CDR2 FYEKMQ (reference sequence). The CDR3 length is 13 residues. Trimming stripped 5 bases from V and 2 bases from J, with 9 bases between. The CDR3 sequence: CASSHDRQETQYF. In DNA form, the CDR3 reads TGTGCCAGCAGCCACGACAGACAAGAGACCCAGTACTTC.

This clonotype was counted between two and nine times. CDR3 sequence reads: CASSLESSGNTIYF. CDR3 DNA: TGTGCCAGCAGCTTAGAAAGCTCTGGAAACACCATATATTTT. The V call is TRBV13, the J call TRBJ1-3; D call uncertain. This CDR3 has 14 residues. The germline V and J ends were trimmed by 1 base and 0 bases, with 4 bases remaining between them. Germline V gene sequence: CDR1 PRHDT, CDR2 FYEKMQ (reference sequence).

This clonotype was detected ten times or more. The J gene is TRBJ1-1, the V gene TRBV20-1; D is ambiguous. Trimming pared 0 bases from V and 1 base from J, leaving 18 bases between. In germline, CDR1 is DFQATT, CDR2 SNEGSKA (reference sequence). The CDR3 totals 17 residues. The DNA for the CDR3 is TGCAGTGCTAGAGATCACTTCGGTCGGATAGAGAACACTGAAGCTTTCTTT. This gives the protein CSARDHFGRIENTEAFF.

Remarks on this clonotype: This may be a read error: a much more frequent sequence differs by one nucleotide. The chain has TRBV4-1 and TRBJ1-4; no reliable D call. The V gene lost 8 bases and the J gene lost 8 bases, with 15 bases spanning the gap. This CDR3 comprises 13 residues. CDR1 MGHRA and CDR2 YSYEKL come from the germline V gene. This chain's CDR3 is CASGPSLIEKLFF. CDR3 in DNA: TGCGCCAGCGGCCCCAGTCTTATCGAAAAACTGTTTTTT.

The chain carries TRBV11-2 and TRBJ2-1; D is unclear. This CDR3 comprises 11 residues. Germline loops: CDR1 SGHAT, CDR2 FQNNGV. The germline V and J ends were trimmed by 3 bases and 7 bases, with 4 bases remaining between them. The CDR3 DNA follows: TGTGCCAGCAGCTTGGCGAATGAGCAGTTCTTC. Protein sequence: CASSLANEQFF.

In its sample, this clonotype was seen a few times. A much larger clone is a single base away; this may be a read error. This chain joins TRBV9 and TRBJ2-7; D uncertain. Germline assignment: CDR1 SGDLS and CDR2 YYNGEE. The CDR3 extends over 13 amino acids. In DNA form, the CDR3 reads TGTGCCGGCAGCCCTCCCTATGCCTACGAGCAGTACTTC. Translated: CAGSPPYAYEQYF.

This clonotype appeared many times. This rearrangement joins TRBV12-3 or TRBV12-4 to TRBJ2-7, with D tentatively TRBD2 (5 bases). The CDR3 contains 13 residues. V gave up 1 base and J gave up 6 bases, with 10 bases separating them. CDR3: CASSLGPGVEQYF. CDR3 DNA sequence: TGTGCCAGCAGTTTAGGTCCCGGGGTCGAGCAGTACTTC.

The table lists this clonotype with many counts. The chain couples TRBV5-1 to TRBJ1-3; D unresolved. Germline V gene sequence: CDR1 SGHRS, CDR2 YFSETQ. CDR3 length equals 16 residues. Trimming removed 6 bases from V and 0 bases from J, with 16 bases in between. The CDR3 region has the DNA TGCGCCAGCACCCCCGCGGGGTTTATCTCTGGAAACACCATATATTTT. Encoded protein: CASTPAGFISGNTIYF. The entire variable domain, with the rest obtained from reference TRBV5-1 and TRBJ1-3, is as follows: KAGVTQTPRYLIKTRGQQVTLSCSPISGHRSVSWYQQTPGQGLQFLFEYFSETQRNKGNFPGRFSGRQFSNSRSEMNVSTLELGDSALYLCASTPAGFISGNTIYFGEGSWLTVV.

This clonotype was picked up many times. V and J are TRBV7-9 and TRBJ2-2; the D is unclear. The CDR3 covers 15 residues. CDR1 and CDR2 (germline): SEHNR, FQNEAQ (reference sequence). V lost 5 bases, J lost 6 bases, and 16 bases lay in between. The CDR3 protein is CASSPASLLPGELFF. The CDR3 bases are TGTGCCAGCAGCCCCGCGAGCCTTCTCCCCGGGGAGCTGTTTTTT.

At least ten counts were recorded for this clonotype. V and J are TRBV28 and TRBJ1-5; D call uncertain. Germline V gives CDR1 MDHEN, CDR2 SYDVKM. V was cut by 6 bases and J by 1 base, with 10 bases left in between. CDR3 length: 14 amino acids. The CDR3 reads CASSSVFSNQPQHF. As DNA, the CDR3 is TGTGCCAGCAGCTCGGTATTCAGCAATCAGCCCCAGCATTTT.

Many counts were recorded for this clonotype. This chain uses TRBV11-2 with TRBJ2-7; D may be TRBD1 (6 bases). With 2 bases removed from V and 4 bases from J, the gap between germline ends came to 9 bases. CDR1 and CDR2 (germline): SGHAT, FQNNGV. The CDR3 loop spans 13 amino acids. The CDR3 here is CASSLNRDYEQYF. CDR3 DNA: TGTGCCAGCAGCTTAAACAGGGATTACGAGCAGTACTTC.

V is TRBV27 and J is TRBJ2-2, with 11 bases aligning to TRBD2. CDR3 size: 14 residues. Germline CDR1 reads MNHEY; CDR2 reads SMNVEV (reference sequence). The J segment lost 0 bases and the V segment lost 9 bases, leaving 0 bases of the junction unmatched. CDR3 coding DNA: TGTGCCAGTAGCGGGAGGGCGAACACCGGGGAGCTGTTTTTT. Its protein product is CASSGRANTGELFF.

The rearrangement joins TRBV27 to TRBJ1-1, with 7 bases fitting TRBD1. The CDR3 consists of 14 residues. Trimming took 7 bases from V and 1 from J; bases not matched to a gene: 6. Germline loops: CDR1 MNHEY, CDR2 SMNVEV (reference sequence). The CDR3 DNA is TGTGCCAGCAAAACCGGGACAGCGAACACTGAAGCTTTCTTT. It is translated as CASKTGTANTEAFF.

This clonotype was observed many times. The chain uses TRBV29-1 and TRBJ2-1, with D perhaps TRBD2 (5 bases). Between the trimmed V and J ends, which lost 3 bases and 3 bases, there was a span of 12 bases. The CDR3 totals 14 residues. The V gene's germline CDR1 is SQVTM and CDR2 ANQGSEA. CDR3 in DNA: TGCAGCGTTGACTTGAACGGGAACTACAATGAGCAGTTCTTC. Encoded protein: CSVDLNGNYNEQFF.

A word on this clonotype: A much larger clone sits a single nucleotide away, making a read error possible. In this CDR3 the conserved last residue, phenylalanine or tryptophan, is missing, so a read error is likely. The V and J genes are TRBV27 and TRBJ1-5, with a tentative D call TRBD1 (5 bases). This CDR3 contains 14 residues. The germline V and J ends were trimmed by 2 bases and 7 bases, with 12 bases remaining between them. Germline-derived CDR1 and CDR2 are MNHEY and SMNVEV (reference sequence). In DNA form, the CDR3 reads TGTGCCAGCAGTTTAAAGGGGAGTCGGCAGCCCCAGCATTCT. The encoded protein is CASSLKGSRQPQHS.

V usage is TRBV28 and J usage is TRBJ1-2; no definite D call. V was clipped by 5 bases and J by 2 bases, with 15 bases between them. Per the germline V gene, CDR1 is MDHEN and CDR2 is SYDVKM. This CDR3 comprises 15 residues. The CDR3 protein is CASSDGLPQNYGYTF. In DNA form, the CDR3 reads TGTGCCAGCAGTGACGGACTTCCCCAGAACTATGGCTACACCTTC.

This clonotype was detected only once. This rearrangement joins TRBV9 to TRBJ2-3, with D perhaps given as TRBD1 or TRBD2 (5 bases each). The germline V gene has CDR1 SGDLS and CDR2 YYNGEE. The CDR3 consists of 15 residues. Trimming took off 0 bases at V and 2 bases at J, with 10 bases between the two ends. The CDR3 region is CASSVVRGLTDTQYF. In DNA, the CDR3 is TGTGCCAGCAGCGTAGTCCGGGGCCTCACAGATACGCAGTATTTT.

This clonotype appeared many times. This chain links TRBV27 with TRBJ2-3; possible D gene TRBD2, 6 bases. Germline lookup yields CDR1 MNHEY and CDR2 SMNVEV (reference sequence). Trimming shortened V by 8 bases and J by 0 bases, and 12 bases separated the two germline ends. The CDR3 consists of 14 residues. CDR3 nucleotide sequence: TGTGCCAGCTGGGGGGTAACTAGCACAGATACGCAGTATTTT. Translation gives CASWGVTSTDTQYF.

Ten or more counts support this clonotype. The chain uses TRBV20-1 and TRBJ2-1, with 8 bases identical to TRBD2. This CDR3 is built from 16 residues. Looked up from germline, CDR1 is DFQATT and CDR2 is SNEGSKA (reference sequence). V was pared by 0 bases and J by 4 bases, with 8 bases of the junction left unmatched. This CDR3 is CSARDLAGGNYNEQFF. CDR3 nucleotides: TGCAGTGCTAGAGATTTGGCGGGAGGCAATTACAATGAGCAGTTCTTC.

A remark on this clonotype: A read error may be the cause here, since a much bigger clone is one base away. This rearrangement joins TRBV9 to TRBJ2-3; 9 nucleotides align to TRBD1. Germline V lookup: CDR1 SGDLS, CDR2 YYNGEE. The trim removed 4 bases at V and 4 bases at J, leaving 10 bases unmatched. This CDR3 has 16 residues. This chain's CDR3 is CASSLTGQGQPDTQYF. The CDR3 DNA reads as TGTGCCAGCAGCCTCACGGGACAGGGCCAACCAGATACGCAGTATTTT.

This clonotype was picked up many times. CDR3 DNA: TGTGCCAGCAGTTTGGTATTAGCGGGGAACGTCCTGACTTTC. Translated: CASSLVLAGNVLTF. V gene TRBV27 combines with J gene TRBJ2-6; 8 bases agree with TRBD2. CDR1 is MNHEY, CDR2 SMNVEV, per germline (reference sequence). This CDR3 is 14 amino acids long. V lost 3 bases and J lost 10; bases outside the gene matches: 5. The whole variable domain, remainder taken from reference TRBV27 and TRBJ2-6, is EAQVTQNPRYLITVTGKKLTVTCSQNMNHEYMSWYRQDPGLGLRQIYYSMNVEVTDKGDVPEGYKVSRKEKRNFPLILESPSPNQTSLYFCASSLVLAGNVLTFGAGSRLTVL.

This clonotype was seen repeatedly, ten times or more. The CDR3 DNA is TGTGCCACCAGGTCCCAAAGCTACAATGAGCAGTTCTTC. This translates into CATRSQSYNEQFF. J is TRBJ2-1 and V is TRBV24-1; D gene ambiguous. V was shortened by 7 bases and J by 3 bases, with 9 bases between the two germline ends. The CDR3 is 13 residues long. The V gene's germline CDR1 is KGHDR and CDR2 SFDVKD.

The chain couples TRBV3-1 to TRBJ2-3; D unclear. V lost 1 base and J lost 3, with 11 bases in between. The CDR3 length is 15 residues. Per the germline V gene, CDR1 is LGHDT and CDR2 is YNNKEL (reference sequence). CDR3 DNA: TGTGCCAGCAGCCAAGGCCCGTCCTCTACAGATACGCAGTATTTT. Amino acids: CASSQGPSSTDTQYF.

This clonotype has ten or more counts. This chain connects TRBV12-3 or TRBV12-4 to TRBJ1-1; D may be TRBD1 (5 bases). Trimming removed 0 bases at V and 6 bases at J, with 11 bases between. This CDR3 contains 14 residues. CDR3 DNA sequence: TGTGCCAGCAGTTTAGCGGTCGCGGGGCCTGAAGCTTTCTTT. Residues: CASSLAVAGPEAFF.

This clonotype was counted at least ten times. The V call is TRBV7-2, the J call TRBJ2-1; 9 bases agree with TRBD1. There are 19 residues in the CDR3. Germline CDR1 SGHTA, CDR2 FQGNSA. The ends lost 3 bases at V and 1 base at J; junction bases unmatched: 13. CDR3 loop: CASSLIPPIGTGSYNEQFF. DNA of the CDR3: TGTGCCAGCAGCTTGATCCCACCGATAGGGACAGGGTCCTACAATGAGCAGTTCTTC.